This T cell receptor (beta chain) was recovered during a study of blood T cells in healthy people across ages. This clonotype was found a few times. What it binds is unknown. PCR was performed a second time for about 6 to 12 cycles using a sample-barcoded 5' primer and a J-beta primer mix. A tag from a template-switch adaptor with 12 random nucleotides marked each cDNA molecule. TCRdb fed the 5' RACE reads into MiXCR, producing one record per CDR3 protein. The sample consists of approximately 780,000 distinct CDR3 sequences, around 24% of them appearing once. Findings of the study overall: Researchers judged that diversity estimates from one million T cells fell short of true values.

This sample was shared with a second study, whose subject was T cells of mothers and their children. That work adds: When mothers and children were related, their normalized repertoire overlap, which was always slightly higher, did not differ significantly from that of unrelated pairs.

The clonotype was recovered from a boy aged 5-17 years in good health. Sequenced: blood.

CDR3 sequence (DNA): TGCGCCAGCAGGAGGACAGAGGTTAATGCCTACGAGCAGTACTTC. As protein: CASRRTEVNAYEQYF. This chain links TRBV5-1 with TRBJ2-7, with D possibly being TRBD1 (6 bases). The CDR3 length is 15 residues. V was cut by 5 bases and J by 2 bases, with 17 bases left in between. In germline, CDR1 is SGHRS, CDR2 YFSETQ.